The 30 T cell receptor beta chains below all came from one sample that was sequenced in a study of T cells in Graves' hyperthyroidism and ophthalmopathy. RNA transcripts gave rise to amplified TCR beta CDR3 regions. The TCR CDR3 first-round RT-PCR relied on the HTBI primer set. Using its own MiXCR run on the multiplex PCR reads, TCRdb lists one record per CDR3 protein. The data contain hundreds of thousands of distinct CDR3 sequences, about 15% of them singletons. Sequencing used blood. The receptors here all came from a woman in her 30s with Graves' hyperthyroidism that later progressed to Graves' ophthalmopathy.

The sample holds many counts of this clonotype. The rearrangement uses TRBV12-3 or TRBV12-4 and TRBJ2-7, with a tentative D call TRBD1 (5 bases). The CDR3 spans 13 residues. Trimming took 5 bases from V and 3 from J, leaving 11 bases between them. The CDR3 loop is CASSPQADYEQYF. CDR3 coding DNA: TGTGCCAGCAGTCCACAGGCAGACTACGAGCAGTACTTC.

There are many counts of this clonotype. The chain carries TRBV12-3 or TRBV12-4 and TRBJ1-6; D unresolved. This CDR3 region has 13 residues. The V end lost 0 bases, the J end lost 8 bases, and 5 bases lay between the germline ends. CDR3: CASSLATYSPLHF. CDR3 coding DNA: TGTGCCAGCAGTTTAGCTACTTATTCACCCCTCCACTTT.

The sample holds many counts of this clonotype. The chain links TRBV29-1 to TRBJ1-5; a weak D match, TRBD1 (6 bases). V was cut by 5 bases and J by 5 bases, with 13 bases left in between. This CDR3 has 13 residues. Germline values: CDR1 SQVTM, CDR2 ANQGSEA. The CDR3 DNA reads as TGCAGCGTTCGGTCAGGGGACTATCAGCCCCAGCATTTT. Translating gives CSVRSGDYQPQHF.

The table lists this clonotype with many counts. This chain uses TRBV6-1 with TRBJ2-1, with TRBD1 matching 10 bases. Germline-derived CDR1 and CDR2 are MNHNS and SASEGT. Unmatched junction bases numbered 7, after V lost 5 bases and J lost 0 bases. The CDR3 is 17 residues long. The CDR3 sequence: CASSTTGGRSSYNEQFF. The CDR3 nucleotides read TGTGCCAGCAGTACGACAGGGGGCCGGAGCTCCTACAATGAGCAGTTCTTC.

The table lists this clonotype with many counts. The gene calls are TRBV12-5 and TRBJ1-1; possible D gene TRBD1, 6 bases. The CDR3 has 14 amino acids. Germline-derived CDR1 and CDR2 are LGHNT and FRNRAP. Trimming removed 0 bases at V and 11 bases at J, with 16 bases between. As DNA, the CDR3 is TGTGCTAGTGGTTTGGTAGGCCCGGGGGGCCGGGCTTTCTTT. Protein product: CASGLVGPGGRAFF.

V and J are TRBV6-2 or TRBV6-3 and TRBJ2-7; 7 bases agree with TRBD2. After removal of 2 bases from V and 4 bases from J, the junction contained 11 bases not matched to a gene. This CDR3 contains 16 residues. Germline CDR1 and CDR2: MNHEY and SVGEGT. CDR3 DNA sequence: TGTGCCAGCAGTTACGGGGCAGGCGGGAGTTTTTACGAGCAGTACTTC. It translates to CASSYGAGGSFYEQYF.

This clonotype was detected ten times or more. The chain has TRBV24-1 and TRBJ2-2; D uncertain. The V and J ends lost 5 bases and 5 bases respectively, with 11 bases between them. The CDR3 contains 14 residues. Germline CDR1 KGHDR, CDR2 SFDVKD. The DNA of the CDR3 is TGTGCCACCAGTGTGGGTTTTTGGACCGGGGAGCTGTTTTTT. This sequence encodes CATSVGFWTGELFF.

There are many counts of this clonotype. CDR3 residues: CASSDERQPQHF. CDR3 in DNA: TGTGCCAGCAGTGACGAACGTCAGCCCCAGCATTTT. This rearrangement joins TRBV2 to TRBJ1-5; D gene ambiguous. Trimming removed 3 bases at V and 6 bases at J, with 6 bases between. The length of the CDR3 is 12 residues. CDR1 and CDR2 (germline): SNHLY, FYNNEI.

This chain links TRBV19 with TRBJ1-5, with 8 bases lining up with TRBD1. Germline trimming cut 4 bases from V and 2 bases from J; bases unmatched to any gene: 7. CDR3 length equals 16 residues. Germline values: CDR1 LNHDA, CDR2 SQIVND (reference sequence). The CDR3 nucleotides read TGTGCCAGTAGTACCGAGACAGGGGCTGGCAATCAGCCCCAGCATTTT. Encoded protein: CASSTETGAGNQPQHF.

This clonotype was detected ten times or more. The chain joins TRBV29-1 to TRBJ2-3, with D possibly matching TRBD2 (5 bases). The V gene's germline CDR1 is SQVTM and CDR2 ANQGSEA. Trimming removed 6 bases at V and 4 bases at J, with 20 bases between. The CDR3 contains 15 residues. Here the CDR3 DNA reads TGCAGCGTCCCTCATGTCGAGGAGGCCCCAGATACGCAGTATTTT. It is translated as CSVPHVEEAPDTQYF.

This clonotype was detected many times. The chain recombines TRBV12-3 or TRBV12-4 with TRBJ2-5, with D possibly TRBD2 on 5 matching bases. There are 13 residues in the CDR3. Trimming took 6 bases from V and 4 from J, leaving 12 bases between them. CDR3 in DNA: TGTGCCAGCAGGGACTGGGGTGGAGAGACCCAGTACTTC. Translation: CASRDWGGETQYF.

The chain uses TRBV9 and TRBJ2-7, with 7 bases matching TRBD2. Trimming cost V 0 bases and J 4 bases; bases outside gene matches: 10. The germline V gene encodes CDR1 SGDLS and CDR2 YYNGEE. There are 16 residues in the CDR3. CDR3 amino acids: CASSVGGGSTGYEQYF. Here the CDR3 DNA reads TGTGCCAGCAGCGTAGGTGGCGGGAGTACAGGATACGAGCAGTACTTC. The full variable domain, rest sourced from reference TRBV9 and TRBJ2-7, is DSGVTQTPKHLITATGQRVTLRCSPRSGDLSVYWYQQSLDQGLQFLIQYYNGEERAKGNILERFSAQQFPDLHSELNLSSLELGDSALYFCASSVGGGSTGYEQYFGPGTRLTVT.

Note on this clonotype: A much larger clonotype is one base distant, so this may be a read error. This chain links TRBV5-1 with TRBJ2-7, with D tentatively TRBD1 (6 bases). Germline CDR1 is SGHRS and CDR2 is YFSETQ. The CDR3 length is 15 residues. CDR3 residues: CASSQIEAGAYEHYF. Written as DNA, the CDR3 is TGCGCCAGCAGCCAAATAGAGGCAGGGGCCTACGAGCACTACTTC.

With regard to this clonotype: A much larger clone differs by one base, so this may be a read error. This chain links TRBV29-1 with TRBJ2-1; 10 bases map to TRBD2. The CDR3 spans 16 residues. Germline values: CDR1 SQVTM, CDR2 ANQGSEA. The CDR3 loop is CSVEPAGTSVYDEQFF. CDR3 nucleotides: TGCAGCGTTGAACCTGCCGGGACTAGCGTCTACGATGAGCAGTTCTTC.

This clonotype has at least ten counts. The chain employs TRBV7-2 and TRBJ1-2; TRBD1 matches 7 bases. This CDR3 has 15 amino acids. V lost 5 bases to trimming and J lost 5 bases; unmatched junction nucleotides: 11. Germline V CDR1 and CDR2: SGHTA, FQGNSA. CDR3 residues: CASSLQTGDGYGYTF. DNA of the CDR3: TGTGCCAGCAGCCTACAAACAGGGGACGGGTATGGCTACACCTTC.

A note on this clonotype: Being one base from a much bigger clone, this may be a read error. The rearrangement links TRBV7-9 to TRBJ2-1; no firm D call. Looked up from germline, CDR1 is SEHNR and CDR2 is FQNEAQ (reference sequence). The CDR3 covers 13 residues. The CDR3 loop is CASGPDSHNEQFF. As DNA, the CDR3 is TGTGCCAGCGGACCTGACTCCCACAATGAGCAGTTCTTC.

This clonotype was observed many times. V gene TRBV28 combines with J gene TRBJ2-5; D is unclear. Between the trimmed V and J ends, which lost 9 bases and 2 bases, there was a span of 10 bases. The CDR3 has 12 amino acids. In germline, CDR1 is MDHEN, CDR2 SYDVKM. The CDR3 spells CASTSWQETQYF. In DNA, the CDR3 is TGTGCCAGTACGAGCTGGCAAGAGACCCAGTACTTC.

The J gene is TRBJ2-7, the V gene TRBV7-9; tentatively, D is TRBD1 (6 bases). The germline V gene has CDR1 SEHNR and CDR2 FQNEAQ (reference sequence). The length of the CDR3 is 18 residues. The V end was cut by 1 base, the J end by 1 base, with 20 bases between. The CDR3 region has the DNA TGTGCCAGCAGCTTAGTAGGGGGTCGACAGCAATCTTCCTACGAGCAGTACTTC. This encodes CASSLVGGRQQSSYEQYF.

Concerning this clonotype: The junction differs from germline at one of its ends, possibly a read error. The CDR3 DNA sequence: TGTGCCAGCAGCCCCGGACGGATCCTACTCACTAACTATGGCTACGCCTTC. This translates into CASSPGRILLTNYGYAF. The V gene is TRBV7-8, the J gene TRBJ1-2; D call uncertain. The CDR3 contains 17 residues. Per germline, CDR1 SGHVS and CDR2 FQNEAQ. The whole variable domain, remainder taken from reference TRBV7-8 and TRBJ1-2, is GAGVSQSPRYKVAKRGQDVALRCDPISGHVSLFWYQQALGQGPEFLTYFQNEAQLDKSGLPSDRFFAERPEGSVSTLKIQRTQQEDSAVYLCASSPGRILLTNYGYAFGSGTRLTVV.

The chain couples TRBV6-1 to TRBJ2-3, with D unclear. V was clipped by 7 bases and J by 6 bases, with 20 bases between them. Per germline, CDR1 MNHNS and CDR2 SASEGT. The CDR3 sequence is 15 residues long. In nucleotides, the CDR3 is TGTGCCAGCACCGACGGATTGAAGGGCTCCGATACGCAGTATTTT. Translated: CASTDGLKGSDTQYF.

Ten or more counts support this clonotype. V and J are TRBV19 and TRBJ1-1; 9 nucleotides line up with TRBD1. The CDR3 extends over 17 amino acids. Germline V gene lookup returns CDR1 LNHDA and CDR2 SQIVND (reference sequence). V lost 2 bases to trimming and J lost 6 bases; unmatched junction nucleotides: 13. The CDR3 reads CASSILRDRAFPPEAFF. DNA for the CDR3: TGTGCCAGTAGTATACTCCGGGACAGGGCCTTTCCCCCTGAAGCTTTCTTT.

This clonotype was detected many times. This chain joins TRBV2 and TRBJ2-3; 8 bases line up with TRBD1. The V gene's germline CDR1 is SNHLY and CDR2 FYNNEI. Trimming removed 6 bases from V and 4 bases from J; junction bases left unmatched: 9. This CDR3 comprises 15 residues. CDR3 sequence: CASSPDRAGADTQYF. CDR3 in DNA: TGTGCCAGCAGCCCGGACAGGGCGGGTGCAGATACGCAGTATTTT.

This clonotype has ten or more counts. The J gene is TRBJ1-5, the V gene TRBV28; TRBD1 agrees at 8 bases. With 6 bases clipped from V and 7 bases from J, the junction kept 8 bases outside the gene matches. CDR1 and CDR2 from the germline V gene are MDHEN and SYDVKM. The CDR3 runs to 14 residues. In nucleotides, the CDR3 is TGTGCCAGCAGCCGGACAGGGATGGACCAGCCCCAGCATTTT. As protein: CASSRTGMDQPQHF.

This clonotype has a handful of counts. The chain couples TRBV20-1 to TRBJ1-5, with TRBD1 identical over 9 bases. The CDR3 is 14 residues long. Germline V gene sequence: CDR1 DFQATT, CDR2 SNEGSKA (reference sequence). The trim removed 3 bases at V and 6 bases at J, leaving 6 bases unmatched. CDR3 nucleotides: TGCAGTGCTAGGGGGGACAGGGATAGTCAGCCCCAGCATTTT. Amino acids: CSARGDRDSQPQHF.

In this sample, this clonotype turned up many times. The chain joins TRBV20-1 to TRBJ2-2; 12 nucleotides line up with TRBD2. With V trimmed by 6 bases and J by 6 bases, 8 bases remained unmatched. CDR3 length: 15 amino acids. From germline, CDR1 is DFQATT and CDR2 SNEGSKA (reference sequence). The CDR3 DNA reads as TGCAGTGCAGAACGACTAGCGGGAGTATCCGGGGAGCTGTTTTTT. Its protein product is CSAERLAGVSGELFF.

There are many counts of this clonotype. The gene calls are TRBV30 and TRBJ2-7; maybe TRBD1 (6 bases). The CDR3 contains 15 residues. Germline values: CDR1 GTSNPN, CDR2 SVGIG (reference sequence). V was pared by 4 bases and J by 3 bases, with 19 bases between. This chain's CDR3 is CAWISPRRGLYEQYF. DNA for the CDR3: TGTGCCTGGATCAGCCCCCGCAGGGGTCTCTACGAGCAGTACTTC.

This clonotype was detected a few times. The chain has TRBV30 and TRBJ2-2, with D perhaps TRBD1 (5 bases). The germline V gene encodes CDR1 GTSNPN and CDR2 SVGIG (reference sequence). This CDR3 has 13 residues. The V end was cut by 4 bases, the J end by 2 bases, with 8 bases between. This CDR3 reads CAWTGINTGELFF. In DNA, the CDR3 is TGTGCCTGGACAGGGATAAACACCGGGGAGCTGTTTTTT. The complete variable domain, with remaining parts taken from reference TRBV30 and TRBJ2-2, reads SQTIHQWPATLVQPVGSPLSLECTVEGTSNPNLYWYRQAAGRGLQLLFYSVGIGQISSEVPQNLSASRPQDRQFILSSKKLLLSDSGFYLCAWTGINTGELFFGEGSRLTVL.

This sequence joins TRBV14 and TRBJ1-2; 10 positions agree with TRBD1. V shed 4 bases, J shed 4 bases, and the junction held 6 bases outside the gene matches. The CDR3 length is 15 residues. CDR1 and CDR2 from the germline V gene are SGHDN and FVKESK. The CDR3 protein is CASSPLDRGLYGYTF. The CDR3 region has the DNA TGTGCCAGCAGCCCCCTTGACAGGGGGCTCTATGGCTACACCTTC.

This clonotype was counted at least ten times. Here the CDR3 reads CASHRVSYGYTF. In DNA, the CDR3 is TGTGCCAGCCACAGGGTTTCCTATGGCTACACCTTC. This chain links TRBV2 with TRBJ1-2; the D gene is possibly TRBD1 (6 bases). Germline lookup yields CDR1 SNHLY and CDR2 FYNNEI. The CDR3 has 12 residues. Trimming removed 8 bases from V and 4 bases from J, with 11 bases in between. Based on the CDR3 plus reference TRBV2 and TRBJ1-2, the full variable domain is EPEVTQTPSHQVTQMGQEVILRCVPISNHLYFYWYRQILGQKVEFLVSFYNNEISEKSEIFDDQFSVERPDGSNFTLKIRSTKLEDSAMYFCASHRVSYGYTFGSGTRLTVV.

The table lists this clonotype with a few counts. This chain uses TRBV19 with TRBJ2-7, with D perhaps matching TRBD2 (5 bases). Germline CDR1 and CDR2: LNHDA and SQIVND (reference sequence). The CDR3 is 13 residues long. Trimming cost V 7 bases and J 4 bases, with 14 bases left between them. The CDR3 reads CASKRLPAYEQYF. CDR3 coding DNA: TGTGCCAGTAAGAGACTACCGGCGTACGAGCAGTACTTC.